This TCR beta chain was sequenced during a study of T cells after yellow fever vaccination. The CDR3 consists of 16 residues. CDR1 and CDR2 from the germline V gene are DFQATT and SNEGSKA (reference sequence). Unmatched junction bases numbered 9, after V lost 1 base and J lost 1 base. One entry per CDR3 protein results from TCRdb running MiXCR on the 5' RACE reads. The repertoire holds about 75,000 distinct CDR3 sequences, with around 7.9% as singletons. The rearrangement links TRBV20-1 to TRBJ1-1, with 7 bases lining up with TRBD1. The receptor was derived from a young man who received the YFV17D yellow fever vaccine. The sample here was CD8+ T cells sorted from PBMCs, taken approximately 11 days after the first yellow fever vaccination. DNA of the CDR3: TGCAGTGCTAGAGGTAGGGGGCGGTTGACGAACACTGAAGCTTTCTTT. It specifies CSARGRGRLTNTEAFF.